This T cell receptor beta chain was found in a study of shared clonotypes between healthy human individuals. Findings and caveats of the study: Limitation of the genetic and exposure-history diversity represented came from the few donors.

CDR1 is ENHRY and CDR2 is SYGVKD in the germline V gene. This CDR3 contains 13 residues. J gave up 5 bases and V 6 bases, and 4 bases lay outside the gene matches. This clone was detected once. What it binds is not known. This table comes from immunoSEQ multiplex PCR, and its TCRdb copy is limited to in-frame clones, with some not included. The sample has under 2,500,000 clones, 90% to 96% seen once. Sample: naive CD4+ T cells sorted from blood. Subset denoted: CD45RA+ positively selected. This sequence joins TRBV10-3 and TRBJ2-1; 7 nucleotides align to TRBD2. This TCR was recovered from a man between 18 and 29 years old in good health. The CDR3 DNA sequence: TGTGCCATCAGCGGGAGGACCCACAATGAGCAGTTCTTC. It codes for CAISGRTHNEQFF.